The source of this T cell receptor beta chain is a study of T cells in Graves' hyperthyroidism and ophthalmopathy. Trimming took 5 bases from V and 0 from J, leaving 8 bases between them. This CDR3 is built from 14 residues. Germline V lookup: CDR1 ENHRY, CDR2 SYGVKD. RNA transcripts served as the template for amplifying TCR beta CDR3 regions. In the first-round RT-PCR of the TCR CDR3, the HTBI primer set was used. TCRdb ran MiXCR on the multiplex PCR reads and lists one entry per CDR3 protein. The sample has 250,000 to 300,000 distinct CDR3 sequences, roughly 19% seen once; the top ten hold under 45%. This clonotype has just a few counts.

The source is a man aged 50-60 years with Graves' ophthalmopathy. The rearrangement uses TRBV10-3 and TRBJ1-3; D unclear. Sequenced input: blood. The CDR3 sequence: CAISRLDSGNTIYF. DNA for the CDR3: TGTGCCATCAGTCGACTAGACTCTGGAAACACCATATATTTT.